This TCR beta chain was captured by sequencing in a study of Graves' ophthalmopathy and Graves' hyperthyroidism. Study-wide results and limits: Appearing in blood as well were most expanded thyroid clonotypes above 0.001 frequency.

Germline values: CDR1 SEHNR, CDR2 FQNEAQ (reference sequence). The CDR3 loop spans 14 amino acids. With 8 bases removed from V and 1 base from J, the gap between germline ends came to 14 bases. This clonotype was counted many times. Antigen: not known. For repertoire sequencing, the TCR beta CDR3 regions were amplified from RNA transcripts. Amplification began with first-round RT-PCR using HTBI primers, then second-round multiplex PCR was performed. MiXCR was run by TCRdb on the multiplex PCR reads, yielding one entry per CDR3 protein. The top ten hold about 1.4% of the sample, which has about 370,000 distinct CDR3 sequences, approximately 20% seen once. Presentation of ophthalmopathy in the donors involved moderate-to-severe activity, CAS ≥3, NOSPECS ≥4 and a duration under 3 months. Orbital computed tomography, together with clinical symptoms, serum thyroxine, TRAb and thyroid ultrasound, was used for diagnosis. As the starting material, 8 to 10 ml of fresh peripheral blood yielded the PBMCs.

The sequence was collected from a woman under 30 with Graves' ophthalmopathy. Sequencing used peripheral blood. The chain recombines TRBV7-9 with TRBJ1-1, with D tentatively TRBD1 (6 bases). CDR3 region: CASFGGRENTEAFF. CDR3 bases: TGTGCCAGCTTCGGGGGCAGGGAGAACACTGAAGCTTTCTTT.